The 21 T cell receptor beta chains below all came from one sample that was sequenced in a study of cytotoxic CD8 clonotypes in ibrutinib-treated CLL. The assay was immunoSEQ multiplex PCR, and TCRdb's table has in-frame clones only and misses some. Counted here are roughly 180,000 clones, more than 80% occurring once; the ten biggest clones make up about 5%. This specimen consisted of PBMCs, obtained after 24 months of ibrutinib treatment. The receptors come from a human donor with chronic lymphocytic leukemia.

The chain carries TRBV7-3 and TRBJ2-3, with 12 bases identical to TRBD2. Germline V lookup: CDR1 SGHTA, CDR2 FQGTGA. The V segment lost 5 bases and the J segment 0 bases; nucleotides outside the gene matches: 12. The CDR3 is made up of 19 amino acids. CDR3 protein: CASSTPAGTSGLSTDTQYF. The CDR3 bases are TGTGCCAGCAGCACGCCCGCCGGGACTAGCGGGCTCAGCACAGATACGCAGTATTTT.

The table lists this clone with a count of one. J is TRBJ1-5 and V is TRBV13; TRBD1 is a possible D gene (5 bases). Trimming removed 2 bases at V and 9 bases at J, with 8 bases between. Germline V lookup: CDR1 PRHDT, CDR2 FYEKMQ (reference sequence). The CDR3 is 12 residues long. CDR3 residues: CASSLIGGPQHF. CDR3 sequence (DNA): TGTGCCAGCAGCTTAATCGGGGGGCCCCAGCATTTT.

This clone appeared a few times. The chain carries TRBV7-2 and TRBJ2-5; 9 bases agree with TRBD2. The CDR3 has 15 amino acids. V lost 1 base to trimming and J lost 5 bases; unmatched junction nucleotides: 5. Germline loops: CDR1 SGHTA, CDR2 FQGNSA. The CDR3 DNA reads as TGTGCCAGCAGCTTAGTGGGCGGGAGGGTGGAGACCCAGTACTTC. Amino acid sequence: CASSLVGGRVETQYF.

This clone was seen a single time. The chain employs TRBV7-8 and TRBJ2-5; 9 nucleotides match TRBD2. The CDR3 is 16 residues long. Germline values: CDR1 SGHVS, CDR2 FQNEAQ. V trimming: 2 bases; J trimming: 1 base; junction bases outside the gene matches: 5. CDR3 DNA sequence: TGTGCCAGCAGCTTAATAGCGGGAGCGCTCCAAGAGACCCAGTACTTC. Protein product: CASSLIAGALQETQYF.

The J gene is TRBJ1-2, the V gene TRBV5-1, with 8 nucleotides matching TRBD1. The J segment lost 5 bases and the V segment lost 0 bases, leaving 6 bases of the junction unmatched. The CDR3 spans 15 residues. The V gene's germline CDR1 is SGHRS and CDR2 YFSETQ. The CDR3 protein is CASSLVGQGTYGYTF. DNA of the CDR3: TGCGCCAGCAGCTTGGTTGGACAGGGAACGTATGGCTACACCTTC.

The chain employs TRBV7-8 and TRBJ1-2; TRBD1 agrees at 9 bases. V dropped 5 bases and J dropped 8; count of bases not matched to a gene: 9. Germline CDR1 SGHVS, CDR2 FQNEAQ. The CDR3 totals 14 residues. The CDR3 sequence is CASSRDRVIEGYTF. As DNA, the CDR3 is TGTGCCAGCAGCAGGGACAGGGTGATCGAAGGCTACACCTTC.

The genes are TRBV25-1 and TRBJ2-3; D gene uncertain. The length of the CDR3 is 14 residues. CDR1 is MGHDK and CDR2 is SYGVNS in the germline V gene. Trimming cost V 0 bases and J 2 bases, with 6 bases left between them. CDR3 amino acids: CASSEYRVTDTQYF. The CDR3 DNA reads TGTGCCAGCAGTGAATACCGAGTCACAGATACGCAGTATTTT. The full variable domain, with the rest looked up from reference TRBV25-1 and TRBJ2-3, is EADIYQTPRYLVIGTGKKITLECSQTMGHDKMYWYQQDPGMELHLIHYSYGVNSTEKGDLSSESTVSRIRTEHFPLTLESARPSHTSQYLCASSEYRVTDTQYFGPGTRLTVL.

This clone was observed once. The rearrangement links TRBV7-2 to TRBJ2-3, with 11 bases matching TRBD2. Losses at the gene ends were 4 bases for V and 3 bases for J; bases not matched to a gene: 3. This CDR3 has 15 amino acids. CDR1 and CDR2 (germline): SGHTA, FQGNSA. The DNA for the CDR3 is TGTGCCAGCAGCTCTTCTAGCGGGGGGACAGATACGCAGTATTTT. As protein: CASSSSSGGTDTQYF.

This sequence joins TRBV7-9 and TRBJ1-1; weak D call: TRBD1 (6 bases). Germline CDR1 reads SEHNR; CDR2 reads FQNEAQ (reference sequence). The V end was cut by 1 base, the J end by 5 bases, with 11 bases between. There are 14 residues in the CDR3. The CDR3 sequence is CASSLDGGHTEAFF. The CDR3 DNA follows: TGTGCCAGCAGCTTAGACGGGGGGCATACTGAAGCTTTCTTT.

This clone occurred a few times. Here the CDR3 reads CASSDEAGEWDTQYF. The CDR3 coding sequence is TGTGCCAGCAGTGACGAAGCGGGGGAGTGGGATACGCAGTATTTT. V is TRBV6-4 and J is TRBJ2-3; 8 bases are a match to TRBD2. Germline CDR1 is MRHNA and CDR2 is SNTAGT. V trimming: 2 bases; J trimming: 6 bases; junction bases outside the gene matches: 7. This CDR3 spans 15 amino acids.

The CDR3 region is CASSSGLAVTDTQYF. The CDR3 DNA reads as TGTGCCAGCAGCTCGGGACTAGCGGTCACAGATACGCAGTATTTT. The V and J genes are TRBV7-9 and TRBJ2-3; 11 nucleotides align to TRBD2. The ends lost 4 bases at V and 2 bases at J; junction bases unmatched: 2. The germline gives CDR1 SEHNR, CDR2 FQNEAQ (reference sequence). The CDR3 extends over 15 amino acids.

CDR3 in amino acids: CASSPSTLELFF. For the CDR3, the DNA is TGTGCCAGCAGTCCGAGTACTTTGGAGCTGTTTTTT. The chain employs TRBV28 and TRBJ2-2; D remains ambiguous. This CDR3 spans 12 amino acids. The V and J ends lost 5 bases and 10 bases respectively, with 11 bases between them. Germline V lookup: CDR1 MDHEN, CDR2 SYDVKM.

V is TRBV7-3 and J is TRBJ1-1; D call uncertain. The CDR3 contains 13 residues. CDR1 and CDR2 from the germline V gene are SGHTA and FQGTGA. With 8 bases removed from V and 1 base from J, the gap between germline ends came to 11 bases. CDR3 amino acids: CASSPGWNTEAFF. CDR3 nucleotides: TGTGCCAGCTCTCCTGGGTGGAACACTGAAGCTTTCTTT.

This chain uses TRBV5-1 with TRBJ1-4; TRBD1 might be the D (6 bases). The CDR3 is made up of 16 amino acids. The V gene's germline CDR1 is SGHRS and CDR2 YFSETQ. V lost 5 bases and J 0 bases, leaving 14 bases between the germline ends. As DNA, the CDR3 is TGCGCCAGCAGTCGAACAGGGCTTTCAACTAATGAAAAACTGTTTTTT. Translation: CASSRTGLSTNEKLFF.

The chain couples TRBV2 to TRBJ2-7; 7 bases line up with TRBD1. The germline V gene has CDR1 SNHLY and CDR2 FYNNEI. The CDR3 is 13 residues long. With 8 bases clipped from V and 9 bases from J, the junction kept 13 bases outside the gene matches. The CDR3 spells CASESGTAFGQYF. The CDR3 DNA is TGTGCCAGCGAATCCGGGACAGCTTTTGGGCAGTACTTC.

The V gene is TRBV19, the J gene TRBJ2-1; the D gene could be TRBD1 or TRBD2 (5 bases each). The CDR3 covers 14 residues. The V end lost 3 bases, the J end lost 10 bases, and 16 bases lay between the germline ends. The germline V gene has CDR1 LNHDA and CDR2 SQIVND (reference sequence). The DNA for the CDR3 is TGTGCCAGTAGTATTGAACGGGGTTCAGGGGAGCAGTTCTTC. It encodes CASSIERGSGEQFF.

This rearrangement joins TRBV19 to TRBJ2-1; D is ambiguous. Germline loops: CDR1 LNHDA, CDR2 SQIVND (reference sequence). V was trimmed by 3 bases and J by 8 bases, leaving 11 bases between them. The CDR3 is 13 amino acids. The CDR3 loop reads CASSIGHLDEQFF. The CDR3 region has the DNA TGTGCCAGTAGTATCGGGCACCTCGATGAGCAGTTCTTC.

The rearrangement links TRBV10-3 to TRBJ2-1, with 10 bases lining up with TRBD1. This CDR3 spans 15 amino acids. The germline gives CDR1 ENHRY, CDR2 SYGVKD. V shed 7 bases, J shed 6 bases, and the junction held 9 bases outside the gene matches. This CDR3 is CAINGQDRGFNEQFF. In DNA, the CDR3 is TGTGCCATCAATGGTCAGGACAGGGGGTTCAATGAGCAGTTCTTC.

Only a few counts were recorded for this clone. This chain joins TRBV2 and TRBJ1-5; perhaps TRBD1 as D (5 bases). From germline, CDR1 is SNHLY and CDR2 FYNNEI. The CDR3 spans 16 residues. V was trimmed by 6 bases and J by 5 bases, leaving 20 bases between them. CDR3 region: CASRRSYNRYDQPQHF. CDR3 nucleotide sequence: TGTGCCAGCAGGCGAAGCTACAACAGGTACGATCAGCCCCAGCATTTT.

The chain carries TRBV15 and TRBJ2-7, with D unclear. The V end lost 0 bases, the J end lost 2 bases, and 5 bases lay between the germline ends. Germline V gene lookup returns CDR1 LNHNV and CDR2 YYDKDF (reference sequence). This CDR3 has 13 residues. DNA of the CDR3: TGTGCCACCAGCAGAGATTCCCCCTACGAGCAGTACTTC. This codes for CATSRDSPYEQYF.

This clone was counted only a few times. The DNA of the CDR3 is TGTGCCAGCAGCTTGGCACGCGAGCAGTACTTC. This codes for CASSLAREQYF. The rearrangement links TRBV5-4 to TRBJ2-7; D ambiguous. The V and J ends lost 0 bases and 6 bases respectively, with 4 bases between them. CDR1 and CDR2 from the germline V gene are SGHNT and YYREEE (reference sequence). This CDR3 contains 11 residues. Filled out from reference TRBV5-4 and TRBJ2-7, the complete variable domain reads ETGVTQSPTHLIKTRGQQVTLRCSSQSGHNTVSWYQQALGQGPQFIFQYYREEENGRGNFPPRFSGLQFPNYSSELNVNALELDDSALYLCASSLAREQYFGPGTRLTVT.